A single sample gave rise to the 13 T cell receptor beta chains below, sequenced in a study of blood T cell repertoires in COVID-19. Generated by immunoSEQ multiplex PCR, the TCRdb table keeps only in-frame clones and is missing some. The sample lists around 140,000 clones, about 86% seen once, with more than 6.5% in the top ten. Sequenced material: peripheral blood. The receptors were gathered from a human donor in a cohort sampled during active COVID-19.

The rearrangement joins TRBV5-4 to TRBJ2-3; D unresolved. V was trimmed by 2 bases and J by 3 bases, leaving 7 bases between them. The CDR3 loop spans 13 amino acids. The germline V gene has CDR1 SGHNT and CDR2 YYREEE (reference sequence). CDR3 protein: CASSFFRTDTQYF. CDR3 sequence (DNA): TGTGCCAGCAGCTTCTTTCGGACAGATACGCAGTATTTT.

The rearrangement joins TRBV25-1 to TRBJ1-3, with D perhaps TRBD1 (5 bases). CDR3 length: 14 amino acids. V was clipped by 3 bases and J by 3 bases, with 9 bases between them. Germline loops: CDR1 MGHDK, CDR2 SYGVNS. In nucleotides, the CDR3 is TGTGCCAGCAGTGAGGGGGGTATTGGAAACACCATATATTTT. Translation gives CASSEGGIGNTIYF.

The rearrangement links TRBV3-1 (or the pseudogene TRBV3-2) to TRBJ2-7, with D possibly being TRBD2 (6 bases). Germline V CDR1 and CDR2: LGHDT, YNNKEL (reference sequence). This CDR3 spans 14 amino acids. Deletions cut 0 bases from V and 6 bases from J, with 12 bases between. This CDR3 is CASSQDRGISEQYF. The CDR3 coding sequence is TGTGCCAGCAGCCAAGATCGGGGGATCTCCGAGCAGTACTTC.

The rearrangement joins TRBV28 to TRBJ1-4; D gene ambiguous. Germline CDR1 is MDHEN and CDR2 is SYDVKM. The CDR3 covers 20 residues. V dropped 1 base and J dropped 3 bases, with 24 bases sitting between them. The CDR3: CASSLSSGAGFSRANEKLFF. In DNA form, the CDR3 reads TGTGCCAGCAGTTTATCATCCGGAGCGGGATTCTCTCGGGCTAATGAAAAACTGTTTTTT.

The chain employs TRBV9 and TRBJ2-1; a possible D gene is TRBD2 (5 bases). The ends were cut back, 1 base at V and 8 bases at J, with 13 bases in the middle. Looked up from germline, CDR1 is SGDLS and CDR2 is YYNGEE. The CDR3 consists of 14 residues. DNA of the CDR3: TGTGCCAGCAGCGTAAGAGGGAGTTATGATGAGCAGTTCTTC. As protein: CASSVRGSYDEQFF.

This clone was found a few times. The V gene is TRBV3-1 (or the pseudogene TRBV3-2), the J gene TRBJ1-2, with a possible D match to TRBD1 (5 bases). This CDR3 has 13 amino acids. Germline CDR1 LGHDT, CDR2 YNNKEL (reference sequence). Trimming took 1 base from V and 4 from J, leaving 7 bases between them. CDR3 in amino acids: CASSQADSYGYTF. The CDR3 coding sequence is TGTGCCAGCAGCCAAGCTGACAGCTATGGCTACACCTTC.

This clone was seen a single time. The chain links TRBV29-1 to TRBJ2-7; unclear D gene. CDR1 is SQVTM, CDR2 ANQGSEA, per germline. The germline V and J ends were trimmed by 4 bases and 3 bases, with 13 bases remaining between them. The CDR3 consists of 13 residues. The CDR3 loop is CSVGGRTFYEQYF. The DNA of the CDR3 is TGCAGCGTTGGAGGCAGAACCTTCTACGAGCAGTACTTC.

The chain joins TRBV27 to TRBJ2-3; 7 nucleotides match TRBD1. CDR1 MNHEY and CDR2 SMNVEV come from the germline V gene (reference sequence). Germline trimming cut 2 bases from V and 6 bases from J; bases unmatched to any gene: 5. The CDR3 has 14 amino acids. The CDR3 reads CASSLGQAPDTQYF. The CDR3 DNA reads as TGTGCCAGCAGTTTAGGACAGGCACCTGATACGCAGTATTTT.

The V call is TRBV6-6, the J call TRBJ2-6, with a tentative D call TRBD2 (5 bases). CDR1 and CDR2 (germline): MNHNY, SVGAGI (reference sequence). V lost 5 bases and J lost 1, with 9 bases in between. The CDR3 loop spans 15 amino acids. This CDR3 is CASSGLGSGANVLTF. The CDR3 DNA reads TGTGCCAGCAGTGGACTGGGGTCTGGGGCCAACGTCCTGACTTTC.

The chain recombines TRBV15 with TRBJ1-4; D is uncertain. Trimming took off 3 bases at V and 0 bases at J, with 20 bases between the two ends. The germline V gene encodes CDR1 LNHNV and CDR2 YYDKDF (reference sequence). This CDR3 is built from 19 residues. CDR3 bases: TGTGCCACCAGCAGGAACCCCTTGGGGTCAGCGGCAACTAATGAAAAACTGTTTTTT. Encoded protein: CATSRNPLGSAATNEKLFF.

Concerning this clone itself: Other nucleotide sequences from this sample produce the same CDR3. V is TRBV24-1 and J is TRBJ1-5; 9 nucleotides match TRBD1. This CDR3 spans 14 amino acids. The germline V gene has CDR1 KGHDR and CDR2 SFDVKD. V lost 4 bases and J lost 6; bases outside the gene matches: 3. CDR3 region: CATSDGQGTQPQHF. In DNA, the CDR3 is TGTGCCACCAGTGACGGACAGGGGACTCAGCCCCAGCATTTT.

The V gene is TRBV11-2, the J gene TRBJ2-5; D is perhaps TRBD2 (5 bases). CDR1 is SGHAT and CDR2 is FQNNGV in the germline V gene. This CDR3 is 14 amino acids long. V was trimmed by 5 bases and J by 5 bases, leaving 15 bases between them. CDR3 nucleotides: TGTGCCAGCAGCCGATTCTTCGGGGAGGAGACCCAGTACTTC. It codes for CASSRFFGEETQYF.

V gene TRBV7-9 combines with J gene TRBJ2-6, with TRBD2 matching 12 bases. After removal of 1 base from V and 0 bases from J, the junction contained 1 base not matched to a gene. Germline values: CDR1 SEHNR, CDR2 FQNEAQ (reference sequence). CDR3 length: 18 amino acids. Written as DNA, the CDR3 is TGTGCCAGCAGCTTAGGACTAGCGGGAGTCTCTGGGGCCAACGTCCTGACTTTC. Translated: CASSLGLAGVSGANVLTF.